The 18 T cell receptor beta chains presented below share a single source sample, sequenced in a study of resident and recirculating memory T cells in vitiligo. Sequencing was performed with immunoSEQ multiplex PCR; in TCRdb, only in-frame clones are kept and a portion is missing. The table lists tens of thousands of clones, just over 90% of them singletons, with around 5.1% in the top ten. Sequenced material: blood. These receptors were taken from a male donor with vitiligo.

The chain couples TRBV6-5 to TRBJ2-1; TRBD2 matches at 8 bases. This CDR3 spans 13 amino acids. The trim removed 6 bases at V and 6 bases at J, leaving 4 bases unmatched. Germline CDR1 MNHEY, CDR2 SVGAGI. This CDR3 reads CASSPGLANEQFF. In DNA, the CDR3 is TGTGCCAGCAGCCCCGGACTAGCCAATGAGCAGTTCTTC.

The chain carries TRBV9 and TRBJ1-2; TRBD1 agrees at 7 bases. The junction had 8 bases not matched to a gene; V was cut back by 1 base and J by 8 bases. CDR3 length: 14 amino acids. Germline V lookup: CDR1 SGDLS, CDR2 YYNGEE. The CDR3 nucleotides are TGTGCCAGCAGCGTAATCGACAGGGTTGGCGGCTACACCTTC. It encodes CASSVIDRVGGYTF.

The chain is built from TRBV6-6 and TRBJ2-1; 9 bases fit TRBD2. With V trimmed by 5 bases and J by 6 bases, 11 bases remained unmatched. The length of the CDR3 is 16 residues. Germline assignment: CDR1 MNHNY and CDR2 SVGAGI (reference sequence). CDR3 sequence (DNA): TGTGCCAGCAGTCCCTACTCAGTAGCGGGAGCCAATGAGCAGTTCTTC. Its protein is CASSPYSVAGANEQFF.

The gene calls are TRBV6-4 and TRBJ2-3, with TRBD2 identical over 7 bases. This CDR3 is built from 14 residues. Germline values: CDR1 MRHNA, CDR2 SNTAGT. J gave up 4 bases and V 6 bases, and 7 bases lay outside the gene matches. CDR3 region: CASSPGTTSDTQYF. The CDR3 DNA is TGTGCCAGCAGCCCCGGGACTACTTCAGATACGCAGTATTTT.

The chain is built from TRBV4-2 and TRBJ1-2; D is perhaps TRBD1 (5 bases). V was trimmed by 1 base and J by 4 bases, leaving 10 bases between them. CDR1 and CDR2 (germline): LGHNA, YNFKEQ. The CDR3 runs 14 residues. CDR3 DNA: TGTGCCAGCAGCCAAGGGACACTTTTCTATGGCTACACCTTC. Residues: CASSQGTLFYGYTF.

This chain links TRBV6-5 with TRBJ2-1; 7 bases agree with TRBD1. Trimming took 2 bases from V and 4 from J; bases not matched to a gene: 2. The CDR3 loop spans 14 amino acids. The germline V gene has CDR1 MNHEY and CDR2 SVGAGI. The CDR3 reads CASSYTGQYNEQFF. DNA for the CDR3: TGTGCCAGCAGTTACACGGGACAGTACAATGAGCAGTTCTTC.

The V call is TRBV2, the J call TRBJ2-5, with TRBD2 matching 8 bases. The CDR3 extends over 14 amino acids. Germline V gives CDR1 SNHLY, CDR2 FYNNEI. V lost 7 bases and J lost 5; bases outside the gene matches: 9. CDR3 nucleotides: TGTGCCAGCAACCGGGAGGGAAGTCATGAGACCCAGTACTTC. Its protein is CASNREGSHETQYF.

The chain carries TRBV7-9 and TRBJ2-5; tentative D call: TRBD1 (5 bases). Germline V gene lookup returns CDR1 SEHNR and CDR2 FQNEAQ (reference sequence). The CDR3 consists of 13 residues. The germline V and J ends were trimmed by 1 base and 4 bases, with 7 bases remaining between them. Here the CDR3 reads CASSLVGAETQYF. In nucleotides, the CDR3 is TGTGCCAGCAGCTTAGTAGGGGCAGAGACCCAGTACTTC. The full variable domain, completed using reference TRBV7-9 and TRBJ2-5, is DTGVSQNPRHKITKRGQNVTFRCDPISEHNRLYWYRQTLGQGPEFLTYFQNEAQLEKSRLLSDRFSAERPKGSFSTLEIQRTEQGDSAMYLCASSLVGAETQYFGPGTRLLVL.

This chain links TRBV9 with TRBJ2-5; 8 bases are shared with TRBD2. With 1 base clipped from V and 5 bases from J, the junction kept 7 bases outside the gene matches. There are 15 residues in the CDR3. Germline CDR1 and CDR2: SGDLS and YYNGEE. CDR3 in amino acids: CASSVMGTSKETQYF. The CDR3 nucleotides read TGTGCCAGCAGCGTAATGGGGACTAGTAAGGAGACCCAGTACTTC.

This CDR3 reads CASRPRTGSDTQYF. The DNA for the CDR3 is TGTGCCAGCAGACCTCGGACAGGTTCAGATACGCAGTATTTT. The V gene is TRBV27, the J gene TRBJ2-3; 7 nucleotides agree with TRBD1. J was trimmed by 4 bases and V by 6 bases; bases with no gene match: 7. Germline-derived CDR1 and CDR2 are MNHEY and SMNVEV (reference sequence). The CDR3 extends over 14 amino acids.

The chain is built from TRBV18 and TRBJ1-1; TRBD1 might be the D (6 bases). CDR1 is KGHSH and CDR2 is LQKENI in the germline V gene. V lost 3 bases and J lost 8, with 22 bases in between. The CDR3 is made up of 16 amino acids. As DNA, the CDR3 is TGTGCCAGCTCACCGCCGGGGAGGGGGAATAGTAGCGAAGCTTTCTTT. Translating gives CASSPPGRGNSSEAFF.

CDR3 nucleotides: TGCGCTACGGGCACAGGGGACGGAAACACCATATATTTT. Amino acids: CATGTGDGNTIYF. The rearrangement links TRBV5-1 to TRBJ1-3; TRBD1 matches 7 bases. CDR3 length: 13 residues. Germline V lookup: CDR1 SGHRS, CDR2 YFSETQ.

The CDR3 sequence: CASSLGPGTGQKGYEQYF. CDR3 nucleotides: TGTGCCAGCAGTTTAGGTCCCGGGACAGGGCAGAAAGGCTACGAGCAGTACTTC. The chain links TRBV27 to TRBJ2-7; 9 bases are a match to TRBD1. V trimming: 2 bases; J trimming: 3 bases; junction bases outside the gene matches: 14. Germline-derived CDR1 and CDR2 are MNHEY and SMNVEV (reference sequence). The CDR3 extends over 18 amino acids.

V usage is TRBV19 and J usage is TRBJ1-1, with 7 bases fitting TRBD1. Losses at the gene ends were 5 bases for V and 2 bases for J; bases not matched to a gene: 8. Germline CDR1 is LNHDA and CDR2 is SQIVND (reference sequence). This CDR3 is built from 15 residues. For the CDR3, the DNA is TGTGCCAGTAGTCAATGGGGGACAGCTAACACTGAAGCTTTCTTT. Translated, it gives CASSQWGTANTEAFF.

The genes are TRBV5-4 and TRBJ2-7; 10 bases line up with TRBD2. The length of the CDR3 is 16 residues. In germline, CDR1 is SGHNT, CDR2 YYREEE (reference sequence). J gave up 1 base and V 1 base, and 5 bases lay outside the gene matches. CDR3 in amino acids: CASSLSLSGGSYEQYF. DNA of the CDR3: TGTGCCAGCAGCTTGTCCCTTAGCGGGGGGTCCTACGAGCAGTACTTC.

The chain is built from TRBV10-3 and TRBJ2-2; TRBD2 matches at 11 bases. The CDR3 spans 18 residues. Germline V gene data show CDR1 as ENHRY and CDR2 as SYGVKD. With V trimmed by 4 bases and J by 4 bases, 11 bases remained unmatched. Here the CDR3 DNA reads TGTGCCATCAGTGCTCTGGATCTAGCGGGAGGCGGCACCGGGGAGCTGTTTTTT. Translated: CAISALDLAGGGTGELFF.

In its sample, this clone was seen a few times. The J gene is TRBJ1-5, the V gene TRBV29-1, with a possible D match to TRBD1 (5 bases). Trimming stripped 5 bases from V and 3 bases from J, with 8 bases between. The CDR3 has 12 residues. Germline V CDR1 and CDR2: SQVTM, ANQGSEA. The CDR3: CSVRGANQPQHF. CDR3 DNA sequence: TGCAGCGTTCGTGGGGCCAATCAGCCCCAGCATTTT.

The CDR3 coding sequence is TGCGCCAGCAGCCCCCGGGACAGGGGTCTGGATGAGCAGTTCTTC. Translated, it gives CASSPRDRGLDEQFF. V gene TRBV5-1 combines with J gene TRBJ2-1; TRBD1 matches at 10 bases. The CDR3 totals 15 residues. Germline CDR1 and CDR2: SGHRS and YFSETQ. V lost 4 bases to trimming and J lost 8 bases; unmatched junction nucleotides: 9.